This T cell receptor (beta chain) was sequenced during a study of breast tumors, draining lymph nodes, adjacent tissues. Overall study findings and caveats: The lymph node origin of tumor T cells was framed as consistent with a hypothesis, not demonstrated. Luminal-like breast cancer showed significantly higher tumor–nontumor repertoire similarity than basal-like. Compared with lymph nodes, tumors were less diverse; compared with nontumor tissue, more.

In its sample, this clonotype was seen many times. No antigen is known for it. TCRdb itself ran the multiplex PCR reads through MiXCR, one entry per CDR3 protein. In the table there are approximately 190,000 distinct CDR3 sequences, 30% to 40% of which are singletons. Samples came from axillary lymph nodes draining the breast cancer. Germline CDR1 LNHDA, CDR2 SQIVND (reference sequence). After removal of 3 bases from V and 5 bases from J, the junction contained 9 bases not matched to a gene. CDR3 length equals 15 residues. The sequencing sample was made of axillary lymph node tissue. The chain uses TRBV19 and TRBJ2-7; 8 positions match TRBD2. This receptor was taken from a female donor with breast cancer. Some clones in this sample may be carry-over from other donors' samples. The CDR3 DNA reads as TGTGCCAGTAGTATTCAAGCGGGGGCGCAGAACGAGCAGTACTTC. Protein: CASSIQAGAQNEQYF.